This T cell receptor (beta chain) came from a study of T cells expressing NK-cell markers. Study results and limitations: Top CD8+ clonotypes included the dominant CD3+CD56+NKG2C+ clonotypes in five to seven donors. One observes that, in several donors, these clonotypes were also the leading ones within the CD3+CD56-NKG2C+ fraction.

TCRdb re-called the 5' RACE reads, yielding one record per CDR3 amino acid sequence without DNA. This listing includes about 550,000 distinct CDR3 sequences. Of note for this clonotype: Its cognate antigen is unknown.

This CDR3 region has 13 residues. From germline, CDR1 is KGHSH and CDR2 LQKENI. The sequence was obtained from a man younger than 35 in good health. This chain links TRBV18 with TRBJ2-5. The sequenced sample consisted of blood T cells: a sorted CD56 or NKG2C T cell subset, CD4+ or CD8+ T cells, or bulk PBMC T cells (not recorded which). The CDR3 here is CASSPQRRETQYF.